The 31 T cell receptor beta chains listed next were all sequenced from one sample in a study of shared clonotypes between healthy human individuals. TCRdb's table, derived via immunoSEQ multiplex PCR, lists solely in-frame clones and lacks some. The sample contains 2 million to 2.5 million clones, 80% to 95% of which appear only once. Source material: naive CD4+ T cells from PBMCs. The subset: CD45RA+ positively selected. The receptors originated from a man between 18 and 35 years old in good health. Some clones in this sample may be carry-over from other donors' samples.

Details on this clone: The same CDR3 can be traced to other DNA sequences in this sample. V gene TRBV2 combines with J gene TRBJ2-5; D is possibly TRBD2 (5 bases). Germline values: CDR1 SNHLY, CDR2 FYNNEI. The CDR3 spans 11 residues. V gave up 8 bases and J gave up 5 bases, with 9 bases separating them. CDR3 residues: CASRGGETQYF. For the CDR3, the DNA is TGTGCCAGCCGGGGTGGTGAGACCCAGTACTTC.

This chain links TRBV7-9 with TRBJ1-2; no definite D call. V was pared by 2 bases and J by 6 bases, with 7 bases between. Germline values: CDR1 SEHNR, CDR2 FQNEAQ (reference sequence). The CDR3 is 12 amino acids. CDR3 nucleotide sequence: TGTGCCAGCAGCTTACGATCGGATGGCTACACCTTC. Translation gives CASSLRSDGYTF.

The CDR3 nucleotides read TGTGCCAGCAGCTTAACGACTAGCGGGAGAGTTGAGCAGTTCTTC. This translates into CASSLTTSGRVEQFF. The chain has TRBV7-3 and TRBJ2-1; TRBD2 matches 12 bases. The germline gives CDR1 SGHTA, CDR2 FQGTGA. The CDR3 loop spans 15 amino acids. V shed 0 bases, J shed 9 bases, and the junction held 3 bases outside the gene matches. The full variable domain, completed using reference TRBV7-3 and TRBJ2-1, is GAGVSQTPSNKVTEKGKYVELRCDPISGHTALYWYRQSLGQGPEFLIYFQGTGAADDSGLPNDRFFAVRPEGSVSTLKIQRTERGDSAVYLCASSLTTSGRVEQFFGPGTRLTVL.

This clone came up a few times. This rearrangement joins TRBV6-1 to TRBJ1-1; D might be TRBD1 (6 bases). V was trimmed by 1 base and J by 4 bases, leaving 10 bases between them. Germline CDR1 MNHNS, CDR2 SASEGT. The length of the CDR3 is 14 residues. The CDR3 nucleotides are TGTGCCAGCAGTGAAGAACAGGGCGTCACTGAAGCTTTCTTT. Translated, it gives CASSEEQGVTEAFF.

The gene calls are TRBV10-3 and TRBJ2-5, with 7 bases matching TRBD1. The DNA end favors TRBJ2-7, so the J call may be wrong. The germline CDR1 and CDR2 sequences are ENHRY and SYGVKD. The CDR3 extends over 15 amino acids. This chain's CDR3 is CAISESDRARYEQYF. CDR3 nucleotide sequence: TGTGCCATCAGTGAGAGCGACAGGGCGCGATACGAGCAGTACTTC.

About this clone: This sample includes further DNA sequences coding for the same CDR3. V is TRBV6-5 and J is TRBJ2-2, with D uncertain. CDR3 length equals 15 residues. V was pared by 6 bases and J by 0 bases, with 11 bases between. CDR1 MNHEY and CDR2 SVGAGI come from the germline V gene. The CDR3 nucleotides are TGTGCCAGCAGCCGAGGTTCCGCGAACACCGGGGAGCTGTTTTTT. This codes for CASSRGSANTGELFF.

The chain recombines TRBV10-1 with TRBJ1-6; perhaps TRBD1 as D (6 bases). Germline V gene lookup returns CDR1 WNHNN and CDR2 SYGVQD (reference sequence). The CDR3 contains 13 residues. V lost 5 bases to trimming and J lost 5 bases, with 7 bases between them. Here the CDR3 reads CASSRTDNSPLHF. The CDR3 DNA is TGCGCCAGCAGTAGGACAGATAATTCACCCCTCCACTTT.

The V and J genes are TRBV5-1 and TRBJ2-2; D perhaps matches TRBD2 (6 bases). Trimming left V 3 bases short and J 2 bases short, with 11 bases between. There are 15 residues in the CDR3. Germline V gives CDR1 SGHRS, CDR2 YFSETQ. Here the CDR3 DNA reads TGCGCCAGCAGCTCTCCGGGACTCAACACCGGGGAGCTGTTTTTT. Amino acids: CASSSPGLNTGELFF.

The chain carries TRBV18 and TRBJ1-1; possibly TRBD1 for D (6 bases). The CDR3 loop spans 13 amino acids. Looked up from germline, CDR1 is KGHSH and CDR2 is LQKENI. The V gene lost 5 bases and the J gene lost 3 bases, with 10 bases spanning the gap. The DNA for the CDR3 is TGTGCCAGCTCAACAGGGCAGGACACTGAAGCTTTCTTT. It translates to CASSTGQDTEAFF.

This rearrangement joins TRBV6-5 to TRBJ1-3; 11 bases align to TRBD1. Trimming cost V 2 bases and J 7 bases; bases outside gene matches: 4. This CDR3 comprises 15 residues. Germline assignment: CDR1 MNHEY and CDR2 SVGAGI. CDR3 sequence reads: CASSYRDRGVNTIYF. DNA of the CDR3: TGTGCCAGCAGTTACAGGGACAGGGGGGTCAACACCATATATTTT.

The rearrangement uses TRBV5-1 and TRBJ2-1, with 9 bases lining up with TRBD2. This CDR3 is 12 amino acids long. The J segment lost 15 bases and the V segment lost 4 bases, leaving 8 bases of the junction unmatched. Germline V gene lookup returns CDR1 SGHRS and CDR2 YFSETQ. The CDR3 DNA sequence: TGCGCCAGCAGCGGAACTAGCGGGTTGGTGTTCTTC. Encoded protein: CASSGTSGLVFF.

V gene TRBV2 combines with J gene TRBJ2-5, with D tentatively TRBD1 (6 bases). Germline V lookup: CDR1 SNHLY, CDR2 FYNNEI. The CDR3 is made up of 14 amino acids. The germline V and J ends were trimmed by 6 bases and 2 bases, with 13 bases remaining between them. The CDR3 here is CASSARGHQETQYF. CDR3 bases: TGTGCCAGCAGCGCTAGGGGACATCAAGAGACCCAGTACTTC.

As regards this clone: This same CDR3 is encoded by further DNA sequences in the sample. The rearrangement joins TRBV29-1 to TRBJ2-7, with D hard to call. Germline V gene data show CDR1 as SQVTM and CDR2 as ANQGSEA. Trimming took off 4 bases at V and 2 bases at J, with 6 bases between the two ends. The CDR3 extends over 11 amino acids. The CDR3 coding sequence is TGCAGCGTTGGATCGGCCTACGAGCAGTACTTC. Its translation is CSVGSAYEQYF.

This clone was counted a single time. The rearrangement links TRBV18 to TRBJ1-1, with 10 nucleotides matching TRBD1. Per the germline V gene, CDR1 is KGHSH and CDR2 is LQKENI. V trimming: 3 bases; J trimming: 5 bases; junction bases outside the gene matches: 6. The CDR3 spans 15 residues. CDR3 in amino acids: CASSPKSDRGTEAFF. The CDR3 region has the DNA TGTGCCAGCTCACCGAAATCGGACAGGGGGACTGAAGCTTTCTTT. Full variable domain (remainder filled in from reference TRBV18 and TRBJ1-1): NAGVMQNPRHLVRRRGQEARLRCSPMKGHSHVYWYRQLPEEGLKFMVYLQKENIIDESGMPKERFSAEFPKEGPSILRIQQVVRGDSAAYFCASSPKSDRGTEAFFGQGTRLTVV.

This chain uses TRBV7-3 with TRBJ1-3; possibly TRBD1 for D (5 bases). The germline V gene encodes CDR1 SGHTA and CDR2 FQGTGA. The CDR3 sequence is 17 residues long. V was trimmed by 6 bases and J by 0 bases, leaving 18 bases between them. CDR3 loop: CASSTGFGTSSGNTIYF. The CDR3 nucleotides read TGTGCCAGCAGTACCGGGTTTGGGACGAGCTCTGGAAACACCATATATTTT.

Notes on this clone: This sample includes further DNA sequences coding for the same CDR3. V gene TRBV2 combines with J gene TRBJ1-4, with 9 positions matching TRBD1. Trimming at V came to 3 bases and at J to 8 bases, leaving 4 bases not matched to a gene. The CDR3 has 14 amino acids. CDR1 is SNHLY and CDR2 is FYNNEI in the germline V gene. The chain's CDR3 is CASSEDRGREKLFF. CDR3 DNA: TGTGCCAGCAGTGAGGACAGGGGAAGGGAAAAACTGTTTTTT.

The chain's CDR3 is CASSDLGTSTYEQYF. The DNA for the CDR3 is TGTGCCAGCAGCGATCTCGGGACAAGTACCTACGAGCAGTACTTC. The chain uses TRBV7-9 and TRBJ2-7, with TRBD1 as a possible D gene (6 bases). CDR1 is SEHNR and CDR2 is FQNEAQ in the germline V gene (reference sequence). The V end lost 5 bases, the J end lost 2 bases, and 16 bases lay between the germline ends. There are 15 residues in the CDR3.

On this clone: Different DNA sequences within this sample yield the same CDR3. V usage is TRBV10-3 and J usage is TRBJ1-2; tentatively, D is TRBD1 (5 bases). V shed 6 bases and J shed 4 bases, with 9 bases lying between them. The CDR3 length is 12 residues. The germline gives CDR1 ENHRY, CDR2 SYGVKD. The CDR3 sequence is CAISGDSYGYTF. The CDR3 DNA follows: TGTGCCATCAGCGGAGACAGCTATGGCTACACCTTC.

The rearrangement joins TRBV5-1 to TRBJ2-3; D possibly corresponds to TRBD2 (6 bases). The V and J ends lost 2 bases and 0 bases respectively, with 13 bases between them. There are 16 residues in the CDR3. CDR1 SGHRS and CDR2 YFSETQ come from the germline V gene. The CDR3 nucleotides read TGCGCCAGCAGCTTACCTAGCGTAGGAAGCACAGATACGCAGTATTTT. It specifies CASSLPSVGSTDTQYF.

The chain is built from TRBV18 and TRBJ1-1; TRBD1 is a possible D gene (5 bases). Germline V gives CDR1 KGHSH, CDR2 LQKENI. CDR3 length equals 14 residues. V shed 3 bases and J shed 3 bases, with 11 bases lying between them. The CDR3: CASSPEGQDTEAFF. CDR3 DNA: TGTGCCAGCTCACCGGAGGGGCAGGACACTGAAGCTTTCTTT.

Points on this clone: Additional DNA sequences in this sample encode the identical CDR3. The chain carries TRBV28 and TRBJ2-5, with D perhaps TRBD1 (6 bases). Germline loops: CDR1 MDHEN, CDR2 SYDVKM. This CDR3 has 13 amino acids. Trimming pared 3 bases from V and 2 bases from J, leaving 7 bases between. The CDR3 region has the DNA TGTGCCAGCAGTTTGGGGGCTCAAGAGACCCAGTACTTC. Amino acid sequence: CASSLGAQETQYF.

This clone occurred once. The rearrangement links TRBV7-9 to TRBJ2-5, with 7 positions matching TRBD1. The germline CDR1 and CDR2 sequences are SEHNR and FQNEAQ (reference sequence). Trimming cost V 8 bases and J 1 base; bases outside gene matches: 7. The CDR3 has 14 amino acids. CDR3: CASCHGTVQETQYF. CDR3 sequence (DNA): TGTGCCAGCTGCCACGGGACAGTCCAAGAGACCCAGTACTTC.

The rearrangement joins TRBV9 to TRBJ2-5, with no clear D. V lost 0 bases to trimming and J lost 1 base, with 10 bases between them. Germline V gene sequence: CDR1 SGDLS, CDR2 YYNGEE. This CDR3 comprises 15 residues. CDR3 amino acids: CASSVGAGLQETQYF. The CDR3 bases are TGTGCCAGCAGCGTAGGGGCAGGCCTCCAAGAGACCCAGTACTTC.

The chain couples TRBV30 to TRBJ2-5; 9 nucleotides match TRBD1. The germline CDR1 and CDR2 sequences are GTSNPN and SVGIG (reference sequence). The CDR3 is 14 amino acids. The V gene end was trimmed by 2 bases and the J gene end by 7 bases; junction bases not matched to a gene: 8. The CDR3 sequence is CAWSLGGQGGTQYF. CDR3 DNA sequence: TGTGCCTGGAGTTTGGGGGGACAGGGTGGGACCCAGTACTTC.

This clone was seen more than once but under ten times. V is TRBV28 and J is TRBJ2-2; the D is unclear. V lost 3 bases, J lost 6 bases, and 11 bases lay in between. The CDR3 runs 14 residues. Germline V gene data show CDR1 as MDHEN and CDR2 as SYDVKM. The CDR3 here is CASSFIRWSGELFF. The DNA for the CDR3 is TGTGCCAGCAGTTTTATCAGGTGGTCCGGGGAGCTGTTTTTT.

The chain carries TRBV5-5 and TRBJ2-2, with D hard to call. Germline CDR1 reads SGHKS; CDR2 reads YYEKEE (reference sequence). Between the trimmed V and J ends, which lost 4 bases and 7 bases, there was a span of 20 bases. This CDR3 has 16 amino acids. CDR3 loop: CASSDSVRFGFGELFF. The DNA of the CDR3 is TGTGCCAGCAGCGATTCCGTGAGATTCGGGTTCGGGGAGCTGTTTTTT.

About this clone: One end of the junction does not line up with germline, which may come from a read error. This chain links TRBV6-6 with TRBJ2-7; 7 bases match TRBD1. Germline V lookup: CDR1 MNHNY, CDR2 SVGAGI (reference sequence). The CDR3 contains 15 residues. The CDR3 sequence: CASSDLTGSSFEQYF. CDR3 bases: TGTGCCAGCAGTGACTTGACAGGGAGTTCCTTCGAGCAGTACTTC.

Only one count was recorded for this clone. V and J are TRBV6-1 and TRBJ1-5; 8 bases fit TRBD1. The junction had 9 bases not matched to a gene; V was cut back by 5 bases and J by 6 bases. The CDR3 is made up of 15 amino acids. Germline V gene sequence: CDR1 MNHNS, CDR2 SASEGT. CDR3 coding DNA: TGTGCCAGCAGTACAGGACAGGGTATTTTTCAGCCCCAGCATTTT. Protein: CASSTGQGIFQPQHF.

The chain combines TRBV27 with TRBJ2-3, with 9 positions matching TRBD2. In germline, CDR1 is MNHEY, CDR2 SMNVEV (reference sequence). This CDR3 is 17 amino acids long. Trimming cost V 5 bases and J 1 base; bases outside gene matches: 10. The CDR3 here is CASSTMPGLAGTDTQYF. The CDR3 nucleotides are TGTGCCAGCAGTACAATGCCGGGACTAGCTGGCACAGATACGCAGTATTTT.

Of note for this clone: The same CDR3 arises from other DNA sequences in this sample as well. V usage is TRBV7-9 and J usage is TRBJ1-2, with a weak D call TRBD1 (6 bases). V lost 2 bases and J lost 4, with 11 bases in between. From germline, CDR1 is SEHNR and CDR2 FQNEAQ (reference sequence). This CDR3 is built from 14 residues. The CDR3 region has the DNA TGTGCCAGCAGCTTAACCCAGGGGAGCTATGGCTACACCTTC. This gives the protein CASSLTQGSYGYTF.

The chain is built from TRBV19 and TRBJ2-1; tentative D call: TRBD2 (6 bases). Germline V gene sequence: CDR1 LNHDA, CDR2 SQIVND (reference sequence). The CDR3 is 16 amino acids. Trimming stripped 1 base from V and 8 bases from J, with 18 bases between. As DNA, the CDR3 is TGTGCCAGTAGTATAGTTGGTAGCGGCTTACGGTATGAGCAGTTCTTC. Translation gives CASSIVGSGLRYEQFF. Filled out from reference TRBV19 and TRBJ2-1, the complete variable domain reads DGGITQSPKYLFRKEGQNVTLSCEQNLNHDAMYWYRQDPGQGLRLIYYSQIVNDFQKGDIAEGYSVSREKKESFPLTVTSAQKNPTAFYLCASSIVGSGLRYEQFFGPGTRLTVL.